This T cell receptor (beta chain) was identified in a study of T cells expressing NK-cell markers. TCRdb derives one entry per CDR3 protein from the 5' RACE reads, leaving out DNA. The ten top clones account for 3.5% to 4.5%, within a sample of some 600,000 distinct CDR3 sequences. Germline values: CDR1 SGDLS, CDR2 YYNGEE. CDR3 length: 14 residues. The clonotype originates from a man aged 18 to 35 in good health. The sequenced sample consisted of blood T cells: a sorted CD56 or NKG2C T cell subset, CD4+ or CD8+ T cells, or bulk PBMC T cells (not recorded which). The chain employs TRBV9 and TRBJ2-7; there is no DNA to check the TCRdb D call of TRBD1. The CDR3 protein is CASSGRDNSYEQYF.